Shown below are 12 T cell receptor beta chains from a single sample sequenced in a study of T cell responses to AZD1222 COVID-19 vaccine. Repertoires were generated with immunoSEQ multiplex PCR, while TCRdb's copy carries only in-frame clones and drops some. The repertoire includes some 150,000 clones, approximately 95% of them detected once, and over 0.85% sits in the top ten. The source material was peripheral blood, sampled on day 0 of MenACWY control vaccination. The receptors derive from an adult in good health.

The chain joins TRBV6-6 to TRBJ1-6, with D unclear. Germline CDR1 reads MNHNY; CDR2 reads SVGAGI (reference sequence). The CDR3 has 16 amino acids. V lost 0 bases, J lost 9 bases, and 15 bases lay in between. The CDR3 loop is CASSYSAGGSRSPLHF. The CDR3 bases are TGTGCCAGCAGTTACTCAGCCGGAGGGAGTCGTTCACCCCTCCACTTT.

The rearrangement links TRBV27 to TRBJ2-7; TRBD1 is a possible D gene (5 bases). Trimming shortened V by 6 bases and J by 2 bases, and 17 bases separated the two germline ends. CDR1 and CDR2 from the germline V gene are MNHEY and SMNVEV (reference sequence). The CDR3 has 15 amino acids. The CDR3 DNA reads TGTGCCAGCAGCGGTACCGGACAACTTCCCTACGAGCAGTACTTC. Its translation is CASSGTGQLPYEQYF.

The V gene is TRBV6-5, the J gene TRBJ1-1, with 7 bases aligning to TRBD1. J lost 6 bases, V lost 4 bases, and 8 bases had no gene match. Per germline, CDR1 MNHEY and CDR2 SVGAGI. This CDR3 has 14 amino acids. CDR3 amino acids: CASSLGTADAEAFF. CDR3 in DNA: TGTGCCAGCAGTTTGGGGACAGCCGATGCTGAAGCTTTCTTT.

The chain uses TRBV27 and TRBJ1-6; D unresolved. Trimming stripped 6 bases from V and 9 bases from J, with 9 bases between. CDR1 MNHEY and CDR2 SMNVEV come from the germline V gene (reference sequence). CDR3 length: 12 residues. CDR3 in amino acids: CASSQPFSPLHF. Written as DNA, the CDR3 is TGTGCCAGCAGCCAACCGTTTTCACCCCTCCACTTT.

This clone occurred once. V and J are TRBV5-1 and TRBJ2-3; D tentatively reads TRBD1 or TRBD2 (5 bases each). From germline, CDR1 is SGHRS and CDR2 YFSETQ. The CDR3 extends over 15 amino acids. Trimming shortened V by 2 bases and J by 3 bases, and 13 bases separated the two germline ends. The CDR3 nucleotides read TGCGCCAGCAGCTTAGGGGCAGGGACGACAGATACGCAGTATTTT. Translating gives CASSLGAGTTDTQYF.

CDR3 DNA sequence: TGTGCCAGCAGTGACCGTAGCAATCAGCCCCAGCATTTT. It codes for CASSDRSNQPQHF. This chain links TRBV6-1 with TRBJ1-5, with D hard to call. This CDR3 has 13 amino acids. CDR1 MNHNS and CDR2 SASEGT come from the germline V gene. Trimming removed 3 bases at V and 0 bases at J, with 3 bases between.

This chain uses TRBV12-3 or TRBV12-4 with TRBJ1-2; D remains unclear. This CDR3 is 13 amino acids long. Trimming pared 7 bases from V and 2 bases from J, leaving 11 bases between. CDR3 sequence (DNA): TGTGCCAGCACCTGGGGAGGGAACTATGGCTACACCTTC. This codes for CASTWGGNYGYTF.

This sequence joins TRBV27 and TRBJ2-3; 11 bases line up with TRBD2. Germline lookup yields CDR1 MNHEY and CDR2 SMNVEV (reference sequence). This CDR3 is built from 18 residues. J gave up 3 bases and V 5 bases, and 13 bases lay outside the gene matches. The CDR3 spells CASSPLAGGGSKTDTQYF. CDR3 in DNA: TGTGCCAGCAGTCCTCTAGCGGGGGGCGGATCTAAGACAGATACGCAGTATTTT.

This clone showed up just once. The chain links TRBV11-3 to TRBJ1-1; no firm D call. In germline, CDR1 is SGHNT, CDR2 YENEEA. The length of the CDR3 is 17 residues. Trimming took off 5 bases at V and 1 base at J, with 20 bases between the two ends. The CDR3 sequence: CASSRPWKGGENTEAFF. DNA for the CDR3: TGTGCCAGCAGCCGCCCGTGGAAGGGTGGCGAGAACACTGAAGCTTTCTTT.

CDR3 bases: TGCGCCAGCAGCTTACCGGGACGGTTGAACACTGAAGCTTTCTTT. It translates to CASSLPGRLNTEAFF. The V gene is TRBV5-1, the J gene TRBJ1-1, with D possibly matching TRBD1 (5 bases). The germline CDR1 and CDR2 sequences are SGHRS and YFSETQ. Deletions cut 2 bases from V and 0 bases from J, with 11 bases between. The CDR3 length is 15 residues.

This rearrangement joins TRBV7-9 to TRBJ2-5; D is perhaps TRBD2 (5 bases). Trimming stripped 7 bases from V and 4 bases from J, with 16 bases between. Germline V lookup: CDR1 SEHNR, CDR2 FQNEAQ (reference sequence). The CDR3 loop spans 14 amino acids. The CDR3 bases are TGTGCCAGCATCCGCGTCGGAGGAGGAGAGACCCAGTACTTC. This translates into CASIRVGGGETQYF.

Here the CDR3 reads CASSGTGNYEQYF. For the CDR3, the DNA is TGTGCCAGCAGTGGGACAGGGAACTACGAGCAGTACTTC. V gene TRBV6-2 or TRBV6-3 combines with J gene TRBJ2-7; 9 bases are a match to TRBD1. The J segment lost 3 bases and the V segment lost 5 bases, leaving 2 bases of the junction unmatched. This CDR3 has 13 amino acids. From germline, CDR1 is MNHEY and CDR2 SVGEGT.